This T cell receptor (beta chain) was identified in a study of cytomegalovirus exposure and HLA in healthy donors. Study-wide findings and caveats: TCR beta V segments were, for the most part, productive about 87% or about 30% of the time in an earlier analysis. Overall, around 150 TCR beta chains were annotated as cytomegalovirus-associated.

The PCR was carried out with 60 Vbeta primers and 13 Jbeta primers. TCRdb's table, derived via immunoSEQ multiplex PCR, lists solely in-frame clones and lacks some. The table lists about 120,000 clones. Points on this clone: The antigen remains unidentified.

The germline V gene encodes CDR1 SGHKS and CDR2 YYEKEE (reference sequence). CDR3 length: 13 amino acids. V lost 1 base to trimming and J lost 3 bases, with 6 bases between them. The receptor was derived from a middle-aged man in good health and CMV-seropositive. The sample consisted of PBMCs. The chain links TRBV5-5 to TRBJ2-3; no clear D gene. DNA of the CDR3: TGTGCCAGCAGCTTGATAGTTACAGATACGCAGTATTTT. Protein sequence: CASSLIVTDTQYF.